Below, 8 T cell receptor beta chains from the same sample are listed, as sequenced in a study of blood T cell repertoires in COVID-19. Produced via immunoSEQ multiplex PCR; TCRdb's table is partial and in-frame only. The sample contains a few hundred thousand clones, around 90% of which appear only once. Input material: peripheral blood. These receptors came from a human donor in a cohort sampled during active COVID-19.

The rearrangement joins TRBV5-5 to TRBJ1-6; 10 nucleotides agree with TRBD1. The CDR3 runs 13 residues. Germline V gives CDR1 SGHKS, CDR2 YYEKEE (reference sequence). V gave up 4 bases and J gave up 17 bases; unmatched junction bases: 9. CDR3: CASSQPGTGAIHF. In DNA, the CDR3 is TGTGCCAGCAGCCAGCCAGGGACAGGGGCGATCCACTTT.

J is TRBJ2-7 and V is TRBV13; 13 nucleotides align to TRBD2. Germline V gene data show CDR1 as PRHDT and CDR2 as FYEKMQ (reference sequence). The CDR3 runs to 19 residues. After removal of 2 bases from V and 3 bases from J, the junction contained 13 bases not matched to a gene. CDR3 region: CASSLTSGGATDLLYEQYF. Here the CDR3 DNA reads TGTGCCAGCAGCTTAACTAGCGGGGGGGCTACCGATCTTCTCTACGAGCAGTACTTC.

The V gene is TRBV7-2, the J gene TRBJ2-3; D may be TRBD1 (6 bases). The germline V and J ends were trimmed by 2 bases and 4 bases, with 13 bases remaining between them. CDR1 is SGHTA and CDR2 is FQGNSA in the germline V gene. The length of the CDR3 is 15 residues. Written as DNA, the CDR3 is TGTGCCAGCAGCTTAATGATCCCAGGGGCAGATACGCAGTATTTT. This codes for CASSLMIPGADTQYF.

The chain carries TRBV19 and TRBJ1-1; 7 bases align to TRBD1. The CDR3 has 13 residues. After removal of 6 bases from V and 4 bases from J, the junction contained 5 bases not matched to a gene. CDR1 is LNHDA, CDR2 SQIVND, per germline (reference sequence). This chain's CDR3 is CASSEGGVTEAFF. Written as DNA, the CDR3 is TGTGCCAGTAGCGAAGGGGGCGTCACTGAAGCTTTCTTT.

This chain uses TRBV30 with TRBJ1-3; D is possibly TRBD1 (6 bases). The CDR3 totals 17 residues. With 5 bases removed from V and 1 base from J, the gap between germline ends came to 21 bases. Germline V gene data show CDR1 as GTSNPN and CDR2 as SVGIG (reference sequence). The CDR3 protein is CAWDTGLARRSGNTIYF. CDR3 bases: TGTGCCTGGGATACAGGGTTAGCCCGACGTTCTGGAAACACCATATATTTT.

This clone was seen a few times. The chain recombines TRBV15 with TRBJ1-1; no clear D. Germline CDR1 is LNHNV and CDR2 is YYDKDF (reference sequence). V was clipped by 1 base and J by 10 bases, with 13 bases between them. This CDR3 spans 13 amino acids. The CDR3 nucleotides are TGTGCCACCAGCAGAGTGGGAGGTCACGGAGCTTTCTTT. Translating it yields CATSRVGGHGAFF.

The chain is built from TRBV6-2 or TRBV6-3 and TRBJ2-7, with 7 bases that match TRBD1. Germline CDR1 and CDR2: MNHEY and SVGEGT. With V trimmed by 0 bases and J by 2 bases, 1 base remained unmatched. This CDR3 is 14 amino acids long. CDR3 region: CASSYSGTAYEQYF. CDR3 coding DNA: TGTGCCAGCAGTTACTCGGGGACAGCCTACGAGCAGTACTTC.

The V call is TRBV28, the J call TRBJ2-7, with D maybe TRBD2 (6 bases). This CDR3 is built from 12 residues. V shed 7 bases and J shed 0 bases, with 7 bases lying between them. The germline gives CDR1 MDHEN, CDR2 SYDVKM. DNA for the CDR3: TGTGCCAGCAATAGCGGCTCCTACGAGCAGTACTTC. This codes for CASNSGSYEQYF. Full variable domain (missing parts from reference TRBV28 and TRBJ2-7): DVKVTQSSRYLVKRTGEKVFLECVQDMDHENMFWYRQDPGLGLRLIYFSYDVKMKEKGDIPEGYSVSREKKERFSLILESASTNQTSMYLCASNSGSYEQYFGPGTRLTVT.